This T cell receptor (beta chain) originates from a study of technical replicates of blood from a handful of donors. V lost 3 bases to trimming and J lost 4 bases; unmatched junction nucleotides: 7. CDR1 is SQVTM, CDR2 ANQGSEA, per germline. CDR3 length: 15 residues. Assay used: immunoSEQ multiplex PCR; TCRdb lists only in-frame clones, some missing. The data hold roughly 76,000 clones, with 86% observed a single time. The sequenced sample was PBMCs. The chain uses TRBV29-1 and TRBJ2-1; TRBD2 matches 9 bases. The sequence was obtained from a human donor in good health. Some clones in this sample may be carry-over from other donors' samples. CDR3 bases: TGCAGCGTTGATCAGCGGGAGGCCGGGTACAATGAGCAGTTCTTC. It translates to CSVDQREAGYNEQFF.